These 19 T cell receptor beta chains were sequenced from one sample in a study of blood T cell repertoires in COVID-19. Measured with immunoSEQ multiplex PCR; TCRdb has only the in-frame clones, and not every one. The sample contains 65,000 to 80,000 clones, 80% to 90% of which appear only once. Sequences were obtained from peripheral blood. The receptors here all came from a man between 45 and 60 years old with active COVID-19.

This clone occurred a few times. The V and J genes are TRBV28 and TRBJ2-5, with TRBD2 as a possible D gene (5 bases). The CDR3 runs to 14 residues. Germline-derived CDR1 and CDR2 are MDHEN and SYDVKM. V was trimmed by 4 bases and J by 4 bases, leaving 13 bases between them. Written as DNA, the CDR3 is TGTGCCAGCAGTTCACCGACTGGAGGAGAGACCCAGTACTTC. Its translation: CASSSPTGGETQYF.

The chain employs TRBV5-5 and TRBJ2-2, with D perhaps matching TRBD1 (6 bases). The CDR3 runs 14 residues. Germline CDR1 is SGHKS and CDR2 is YYEKEE (reference sequence). V lost 0 bases and J lost 4, with 7 bases in between. The CDR3 DNA is TGTGCCAGCAGCTTGGCCAGGGGCACCGGGGAGCTGTTTTTT. It yields the protein CASSLARGTGELFF. The variable domain in full, with the rest retrieved from reference TRBV5-5 and TRBJ2-2, is DAGVTQSPTHLIKTRGQQVTLRCSPISGHKSVSWYQQVLGQGPQFIFQYYEKEERGRGNFPDRFSARQFPNYSSELNVNALLLGDSALYLCASSLARGTGELFFGEGSRLTVL.

This sequence joins TRBV28 and TRBJ2-1, with 10 bases fitting TRBD2. The CDR3 totals 17 residues. Germline lookup yields CDR1 MDHEN and CDR2 SYDVKM. V was clipped by 2 bases and J by 6 bases; unmatched bases: 10. This chain's CDR3 is CASSLLAGVRLGNEQFF. CDR3 coding DNA: TGTGCCAGCAGTTTACTAGCGGGAGTAAGATTAGGCAATGAGCAGTTCTTC.

The chain recombines TRBV5-1 with TRBJ1-6; TRBD1 agrees at 7 bases. Trimming removed 4 bases from V and 8 bases from J; junction bases left unmatched: 3. CDR1 SGHRS and CDR2 YFSETQ come from the germline V gene. The CDR3 has 13 amino acids. This CDR3 is CASSRDSDSPLHF. The CDR3 nucleotides are TGCGCCAGCAGCCGGGACAGCGATTCACCCCTCCACTTT. Full variable domain (outside the CDR3, taken from reference TRBV5-1 and TRBJ1-6): KAGVTQTPRYLIKTRGQQVTLSCSPISGHRSVSWYQQTPGQGLQFLFEYFSETQRNKGNFPGRFSGRQFSNSRSEMNVSTLELGDSALYLCASSRDSDSPLHFGNGTRLTVT.

V and J are TRBV30 and TRBJ2-5, with D possibly matching TRBD1 (5 bases). The V and J ends lost 5 bases and 4 bases respectively, with 11 bases between them. The CDR3 totals 12 residues. Germline loops: CDR1 GTSNPN, CDR2 SVGIG (reference sequence). The CDR3 loop is CAWSPGIETQYF. The CDR3 coding sequence is TGTGCCTGGTCCCCAGGGATAGAGACCCAGTACTTC.

V gene TRBV28 combines with J gene TRBJ1-1; D is uncertain. Trimming stripped 6 bases from V and 4 bases from J, with 15 bases between. This CDR3 region has 14 residues. Germline V gene lookup returns CDR1 MDHEN and CDR2 SYDVKM. CDR3 region: CASRSRDRFTEAFF. CDR3 sequence (DNA): TGTGCCAGCAGATCCCGGGATCGTTTCACTGAAGCTTTCTTT.

The chain has TRBV28 and TRBJ1-1, with 10 bases fitting TRBD1. This CDR3 has 16 amino acids. Germline CDR1 MDHEN, CDR2 SYDVKM. V shed 7 bases and J 0 bases; nucleotides not matched to a gene: 8. The CDR3: CASTRGTGALNTEAFF. The CDR3 DNA is TGTGCCAGCACGAGGGGGACAGGGGCTCTGAACACTGAAGCTTTCTTT.

V and J are TRBV7-2 and TRBJ1-5; 10 nucleotides align to TRBD1. J gave up 6 bases and V 3 bases, and 5 bases lay outside the gene matches. This CDR3 region has 15 residues. From germline, CDR1 is SGHTA and CDR2 FQGNSA. The CDR3 DNA reads TGTGCCAGCAGCTTGGGGACAGGGGAGGTTCAGCCCCAGCATTTT. This codes for CASSLGTGEVQPQHF.

V is TRBV24-1 and J is TRBJ1-1, with a possible D match to TRBD1 (5 bases). Germline V lookup: CDR1 KGHDR, CDR2 SFDVKD. This CDR3 is built from 13 residues. V was pared by 7 bases and J by 3 bases, with 11 bases between. CDR3 sequence (DNA): TGTGCCACCAGAGGGGTACAAGACACTGAAGCTTTCTTT. Translation gives CATRGVQDTEAFF.

The chain joins TRBV9 to TRBJ2-1, with TRBD2 identical over 12 bases. The CDR3 has 15 residues. Looked up from germline, CDR1 is SGDLS and CDR2 is YYNGEE. J was trimmed by 8 bases and V by 2 bases; bases with no gene match: 5. The CDR3 loop reads CASSVTSGSLDEQFF. The CDR3 nucleotides are TGTGCCAGCAGCGTGACTAGCGGGAGTCTAGATGAGCAGTTCTTC.

The J gene is TRBJ2-1, the V gene TRBV19; 12 bases match TRBD2. The V gene end was trimmed by 5 bases and the J gene end by 3 bases; junction bases not matched to a gene: 2. This CDR3 is built from 15 residues. Germline V CDR1 and CDR2: LNHDA, SQIVND (reference sequence). CDR3 in DNA: TGTGCCAGTAGTCGGACTAGCGGGAACTACAATGAGCAGTTCTTC. This sequence encodes CASSRTSGNYNEQFF. Combining the CDR3 with reference TRBV19 and TRBJ2-1 gives the whole variable domain DGGITQSPKYLFRKEGQNVTLSCEQNLNHDAMYWYRQDPGQGLRLIYYSQIVNDFQKGDIAEGYSVSREKKESFPLTVTSAQKNPTAFYLCASSRTSGNYNEQFFGPGTRLTVL.

The chain has TRBV19 and TRBJ2-5; D possibly corresponds to TRBD1 (5 bases). Germline V gene data show CDR1 as LNHDA and CDR2 as SQIVND (reference sequence). The CDR3 length is 13 residues. V was clipped by 7 bases and J by 5 bases, with 14 bases between them. The CDR3 spells CASTSAGWETQYF. CDR3 sequence (DNA): TGTGCCAGTACCTCCGCAGGGTGGGAGACCCAGTACTTC.

The V and J genes are TRBV27 and TRBJ2-1, with a weak D call TRBD2 (6 bases). This CDR3 comprises 16 residues. Germline loops: CDR1 MNHEY, CDR2 SMNVEV (reference sequence). Trimming cost V 2 bases and J 8 bases, with 19 bases left between them. CDR3 in DNA: TGTGCCAGCAGTTTAGACGTCGGGGGAAAGATTTATGAGCAGTTCTTC. This gives the protein CASSLDVGGKIYEQFF.

This rearrangement joins TRBV11-1 to TRBJ2-3; a possible D gene is TRBD1 (7 bases). Deletions cut 1 base from V and 6 bases from J, with 14 bases between. Germline CDR1 is SGHAT and CDR2 is FQDESV (reference sequence). The CDR3 totals 15 residues. CDR3 residues: CASSLGGRGVDTQYF. The DNA of the CDR3 is TGTGCCAGCAGCTTAGGAGGCAGGGGGGTGGATACGCAGTATTTT.

By sample share, this clone is medium-sized. The chain joins TRBV27 to TRBJ2-3, with 8 bases fitting TRBD2. Germline V gives CDR1 MNHEY, CDR2 SMNVEV (reference sequence). V trimming: 4 bases; J trimming: 6 bases; junction bases outside the gene matches: 6. The CDR3 has 14 amino acids. The CDR3 protein is CASSSREGQDTQYF. The CDR3, as DNA: TGTGCCAGCAGTTCCCGGGAGGGCCAGGATACGCAGTATTTT.

The chain couples TRBV2 to TRBJ1-2; D gene ambiguous. Germline V gene lookup returns CDR1 SNHLY and CDR2 FYNNEI. This CDR3 region has 12 residues. V dropped 8 bases and J dropped 9 bases, with 16 bases sitting between them. The CDR3 DNA sequence: TGTGCCAGCTCCGAGGGTAGGGATCGCTACACCTTC. The encoded protein is CASSEGRDRYTF.

This clone was observed a few times. The chain has TRBV3-1 (or the pseudogene TRBV3-2) and TRBJ2-1; the match to TRBD2 covers 13 bases. V was pared by 4 bases and J by 0 bases, with 3 bases of the junction left unmatched. The CDR3 sequence is 17 residues long. Germline values: CDR1 LGHDT, CDR2 YNNKEL (reference sequence). CDR3 bases: TGTGCCAGCAGCCTACGGACTAGCGGGAGCTCCTACAATGAGCAGTTCTTC. This translates into CASSLRTSGSSYNEQFF.

The chain has TRBV5-1 and TRBJ2-1; the match to TRBD1 covers 7 bases. The germline CDR1 and CDR2 sequences are SGHRS and YFSETQ. There are 18 residues in the CDR3. V lost 0 bases to trimming and J lost 3 bases; unmatched junction nucleotides: 12. This CDR3 is CASSLVSGLDRLYNEQFF. For the CDR3, the DNA is TGCGCCAGCAGCTTGGTGAGTGGATTGGACAGGCTCTACAATGAGCAGTTCTTC.

The chain recombines TRBV2 with TRBJ1-5, with TRBD1 matching 9 bases. CDR1 is SNHLY, CDR2 FYNNEI, per germline. V dropped 6 bases and J dropped 4; count of bases not matched to a gene: 10. CDR3 size: 16 residues. This CDR3 reads CASRASTGGGNQPQHF. Here the CDR3 DNA reads TGTGCCAGCAGGGCTTCGACAGGGGGGGGGAATCAGCCCCAGCATTTT.